One and the same sample provided the 21 T cell receptor beta chains below, sequenced in a study of shared clonotypes between healthy human individuals. Assay used: immunoSEQ multiplex PCR; TCRdb lists only in-frame clones, some missing. Seen here are about 1.4 million clones, roughly 96% observed once, and the top ten hold 1% to 1.5%. Sequences were obtained from naive CD4+ T cells sorted from blood. Subset defined: CD45RA+ positively selected. All receptors derive from a man aged 25-45 years in good health.

The V and J genes are TRBV5-6 and TRBJ2-7; D unclear. The CDR3 covers 13 residues. V was clipped by 4 bases and J by 4 bases, with 12 bases between them. Germline CDR1 reads SGHDT; CDR2 reads YYEEEE. The CDR3 sequence: CASSPYTTYEQYF. The CDR3 nucleotides are TGTGCCAGCAGCCCGTATACAACGTACGAGCAGTACTTC.

The chain recombines TRBV29-1 with TRBJ2-7; D gene unclear. There are 14 residues in the CDR3. V lost 0 bases to trimming and J lost 6 bases, with 15 bases between them. Germline CDR1 SQVTM, CDR2 ANQGSEA. DNA for the CDR3: TGCAGCGTTGAAGATCAGACCCAGAAGGCCGAGCAGTACTTC. Protein product: CSVEDQTQKAEQYF.

V gene TRBV7-2 combines with J gene TRBJ1-2; unclear D gene. This CDR3 is built from 16 residues. Trimming cost V 1 base and J 4 bases, with 16 bases left between them. CDR1 and CDR2 from the germline V gene are SGHTA and FQGNSA. CDR3 nucleotides: TGTGCCAGCAGCTTAGGAGAGGCCCCTCCCGGCTATGGCTACACCTTC. As protein: CASSLGEAPPGYGYTF.

This clone showed up just once. This chain uses TRBV5-1 with TRBJ2-1, with 7 bases aligning to TRBD1. This CDR3 contains 13 residues. The germline V gene has CDR1 SGHRS and CDR2 YFSETQ. J was trimmed by 6 bases and V by 4 bases; bases with no gene match: 4. CDR3 amino acids: CASSMTGSNEQFF. The CDR3, as DNA: TGCGCCAGCAGCATGACAGGGAGCAATGAGCAGTTCTTC.

This sequence joins TRBV11-3 and TRBJ1-5, with a weak D call TRBD1 (5 bases). Trimming pared 5 bases from V and 5 bases from J, leaving 19 bases between. The CDR3 is 16 amino acids. CDR1 SGHNT and CDR2 YENEEA come from the germline V gene. CDR3 coding DNA: TGTGCCAGCAGCACAAGGCCCCCATCGGGGCATCAGCCCCAGCATTTT. Protein product: CASSTRPPSGHQPQHF.

The chain combines TRBV5-1 with TRBJ2-1; TRBD2 matches at 11 bases. The CDR3 spans 15 residues. The ends lost 1 base at V and 9 bases at J; junction bases unmatched: 6. Germline V gene sequence: CDR1 SGHRS, CDR2 YFSETQ. Here the CDR3 reads CASSLFLAGGGEQFF. Here the CDR3 DNA reads TGCGCCAGCAGCTTGTTTCTAGCGGGAGGTGGTGAGCAGTTCTTC.

This clone was recorded once. The CDR3, as DNA: TGTGCCAGCAGCTTAGCGGGGCGGGTGAGTCGGACCCAGTACTTC. Translation gives CASSLAGRVSRTQYF. The chain is built from TRBV7-2 and TRBJ2-5; D is perhaps TRBD1 or TRBD2 (5 bases each). The V gene lost 0 bases and the J gene lost 7 bases, with 15 bases spanning the gap. This CDR3 has 15 amino acids. CDR1 and CDR2 from the germline V gene are SGHTA and FQGNSA. Using reference TRBV7-2 and TRBJ2-5 for the parts outside the CDR3, the full variable domain is GAGVSQSPSNKVTEKGKDVELRCDPISGHTALYWYRQSLGQGLEFLIYFQGNSAPDKSGLPSDRFSAERTGGSVSTLTIQRTQQEDSAVYLCASSLAGRVSRTQYFGPGTRLLVL.

The J gene is TRBJ1-1, the V gene TRBV29-1; 10 bases fit TRBD1. Looked up from germline, CDR1 is SQVTM and CDR2 is ANQGSEA. Trimming removed 4 bases from V and 1 base from J; junction bases left unmatched: 6. The CDR3 spans 15 residues. CDR3 sequence (DNA): TGCAGCGTTGGCCGTGGGGACAGGGGGAACACTGAAGCTTTCTTT. It yields the protein CSVGRGDRGNTEAFF.

The chain links TRBV5-6 to TRBJ2-2; the D gene could be TRBD1 or TRBD2 (5 bases each). Deletions cut 6 bases from V and 0 bases from J, with 15 bases between. The CDR3 runs to 16 residues. CDR1 and CDR2 (germline): SGHDT, YYEEEE. In nucleotides, the CDR3 is TGTGCCAGCACCCAATTGGGGGAAACGAACACCGGGGAGCTGTTTTTT. This encodes CASTQLGETNTGELFF.

Points on this clone: Since no conserved phenylalanine or tryptophan closes the CDR3, a read error is the likely cause. No DNA is shown, since the ends of the CDR3 on it are uncertain; the CDR3 is the one TCRdb lists. This chain connects TRBV28 to TRBJ1-2; the D call in the table, TRBD1, was not verified against the DNA. The CDR3 is made up of 13 amino acids, end residues included. Germline V lookup: CDR1 MDHEN, CDR2 SYDVKM. CDR3 sequence reads: CASSEPGQNFHHL.

To note about this clone: Within the sample, other DNA sequences also encode this same CDR3. The chain joins TRBV29-1 to TRBJ1-2; 7 bases line up with TRBD1. This CDR3 is built from 11 residues. Per the germline V gene, CDR1 is SQVTM and CDR2 is ANQGSEA. With 4 bases clipped from V and 4 bases from J, the junction kept 0 bases outside the gene matches. CDR3 bases: TGCAGCGTTGGGACAGGCTATGGCTACACCTTC. Its translation: CSVGTGYGYTF.

Notes on this clone: The sample contains more than one DNA sequence encoding this CDR3. The rearrangement links TRBV28 to TRBJ1-1, with D perhaps TRBD1 (5 bases). The germline V and J ends were trimmed by 5 bases and 2 bases, with 9 bases remaining between them. CDR1 and CDR2 (germline): MDHEN, SYDVKM. This CDR3 is 13 amino acids long. CDR3 coding DNA: TGTGCCAGCAGTCTGGACACAAACACTGAAGCTTTCTTT. This translates into CASSLDTNTEAFF.

V is TRBV27 and J is TRBJ2-1, with 9 positions matching TRBD2. Germline CDR1 reads MNHEY; CDR2 reads SMNVEV (reference sequence). V was pared by 2 bases and J by 6 bases, with 29 bases of the junction left unmatched. The CDR3 is made up of 23 amino acids. CDR3 protein: CASSLNRVLARAGGDAIINEQFF. CDR3 DNA sequence: TGTGCCAGCAGTTTAAACAGGGTCCTTGCGCGTGCGGGAGGGGATGCAATTATCAATGAGCAGTTCTTC.

The chain carries TRBV7-9 and TRBJ2-5, with TRBD2 matching 10 bases. This CDR3 spans 17 amino acids. Germline assignment: CDR1 SEHNR and CDR2 FQNEAQ (reference sequence). V was clipped by 3 bases and J by 2 bases; unmatched bases: 9. CDR3 amino acids: CASSFTLAGEGQETQYF. The CDR3 region has the DNA TGTGCCAGCAGCTTTACCCTAGCGGGAGAGGGGCAAGAGACCCAGTACTTC.

V usage is TRBV2 and J usage is TRBJ2-7; D is undetermined. This CDR3 comprises 13 residues. The V gene's germline CDR1 is SNHLY and CDR2 FYNNEI. Trimming took 8 bases from V and 7 from J, leaving 18 bases between them. For the CDR3, the DNA is TGTGCCAGCTCGCGGCAGTCACAAGGGGAGCAGTACTTC. It specifies CASSRQSQGEQYF.

V is TRBV5-4 and J is TRBJ2-2; no firm D call. The germline V gene has CDR1 SGHNT and CDR2 YYREEE (reference sequence). Between the trimmed V and J ends, which lost 4 bases and 2 bases, there was a span of 12 bases. The CDR3 totals 15 residues. CDR3 DNA: TGTGCCAGCAGCCCCAGAGACGCTAACACCGGGGAGCTGTTTTTT. Its translation is CASSPRDANTGELFF.

The chain is built from TRBV2 and TRBJ2-6; D is perhaps TRBD2 (5 bases). This CDR3 comprises 15 residues. The germline V and J ends were trimmed by 6 bases and 0 bases, with 9 bases remaining between them. Germline V gives CDR1 SNHLY, CDR2 FYNNEI. The DNA of the CDR3 is TGTGCCAGCAGCTACGGGAACTCTGGGGCCAACGTCCTGACTTTC. Encoded protein: CASSYGNSGANVLTF.

This clone was counted between two and nine times. V usage is TRBV6-1 and J usage is TRBJ1-1; perhaps TRBD1 as D (6 bases). The germline V gene encodes CDR1 MNHNS and CDR2 SASEGT. Trimming cost V 4 bases and J 0 bases, with 9 bases left between them. CDR3 length: 14 amino acids. CDR3 protein: CASSVWGLNTEAFF. Written as DNA, the CDR3 is TGTGCCAGCAGTGTATGGGGGCTGAACACTGAAGCTTTCTTT.

The CDR3: CASSPDRTSGTDGSHNEQFF. The CDR3 nucleotides are TGTGCCAGCAGCCCAGACCGGACTAGCGGGACAGATGGATCCCACAATGAGCAGTTCTTC. The chain links TRBV7-4 to TRBJ2-1; TRBD2 aligns across 12 bases. This CDR3 contains 20 residues. The V and J ends lost 5 bases and 5 bases, in that order; junction bases with no gene match: 19. Germline values: CDR1 SGHVT, CDR2 SQSDAQ.

The rearrangement uses TRBV15 and TRBJ2-1; 9 bases line up with TRBD2. Germline V CDR1 and CDR2: LNHNV, YYDKDF (reference sequence). The CDR3 totals 17 residues. V shed 4 bases, J shed 6 bases, and the junction held 13 bases outside the gene matches. The CDR3 DNA follows: TGTGCCACCAGCAAAAGACCTCTAGCGGGATGGGTCAATGAGCAGTTCTTC. This sequence encodes CATSKRPLAGWVNEQFF.

This clone was detected once. This CDR3 is also generated by other DNA sequences in the sample. The chain links TRBV5-1 to TRBJ2-7; D is unclear. The CDR3 contains 14 residues. Germline-derived CDR1 and CDR2 are SGHRS and YFSETQ. V was shortened by 0 bases and J by 2 bases, with 9 bases between the two germline ends. CDR3 nucleotide sequence: TGCGCCAGCAGCTTGGGCCAGGTCCCCTACGAGCAGTACTTC. Translation: CASSLGQVPYEQYF.